The source of this T cell receptor beta chain is a study of T-cell reconstitution after alpha-beta-depleted transplantation in children (dated by TCRdb to the mid-2010s). Turning to the overall study: Using TCR repertoire profiling, the study followed T-cell immune reconstitution in a quantitative way in children after TCRalphabeta/CD19-depleted allogeneic hematopoietic cell transplantation.

Library creation used PCR. Sequencing was carried out with an Illumina HiSeq 2500. To normalize quantification of the TCRbeta repertoire, the TCR libraries were built with molecular barcoding that relied on unique molecular identifiers. TCRdb itself trimmed the public reads at Q25 with fastp, ran MiXCR and retained productive beta chains. Rows with one shared CDR3 protein collapse into an entry with the most common genes and DNA. The sample table records hundreds of thousands of distinct CDR3 sequences; roughly 13% of these occur just once. 2% to 2.5% of the sample lies in the top ten. Ten or more counts support this clonotype. The specificity of this receptor is unknown. No base quality values were provided; no much bigger clone lies one nucleotide off. Study-level results and caveats: Hyperexpanded clone frequencies declined over subsequent months; after one year, T-cell counts and TCRbeta diversity were mostly attributed to newly produced T cells. Apparently early alphabetaT-cell count recovery about two months after transplant reportedly relied on only several hundred rapidly expanded clones derived from non-depleted graft cells. In some patients, high TCRbeta diversity at day 60 was attributed to recipient T cells and intrathymic progenitors that had survived conditioning.

Trimming removed 0 bases from V and 8 bases from J, leaving 10 bases between the germline ends. For CDR1 and CDR2, the germline V gene lists MNHEY and SVGAGI. From the cysteine through the phenylalanine, the CDR3 covers 14 amino acids. Left in the record is the CDR3 DNA by itself, 42 bases read in frame from the first base. The sample's treatment or condition label, decoded: allogeneic hematopoietic cell transplantation with graft depleted of TCRalphabeta T cells and CD19 B cells. Transplant recipients were children who received TCRalphabeta/CD19-depleted allogeneic hematopoietic cell grafts. The sequence links TRBV6-5 to TRBJ1-4, with TRBD1 as a weak D call on 5 bases. The material was PBMCs, mostly from graft donor cells, obtained 360 days after TCRalphabeta/CD19-depleted stem cell transplant. The TCR originated in a male patient aged 10 to 17 who had a stem cell transplant for acute myeloid leukemia, so the T cells may come from the graft donor. The CDR3 corresponds to CASSYSWGWEKLFF. The DNA sequence is as follows: TGTGCCAGCAGTTACTCTTGGGGCTGGGAAAAACTGTTTTTT.